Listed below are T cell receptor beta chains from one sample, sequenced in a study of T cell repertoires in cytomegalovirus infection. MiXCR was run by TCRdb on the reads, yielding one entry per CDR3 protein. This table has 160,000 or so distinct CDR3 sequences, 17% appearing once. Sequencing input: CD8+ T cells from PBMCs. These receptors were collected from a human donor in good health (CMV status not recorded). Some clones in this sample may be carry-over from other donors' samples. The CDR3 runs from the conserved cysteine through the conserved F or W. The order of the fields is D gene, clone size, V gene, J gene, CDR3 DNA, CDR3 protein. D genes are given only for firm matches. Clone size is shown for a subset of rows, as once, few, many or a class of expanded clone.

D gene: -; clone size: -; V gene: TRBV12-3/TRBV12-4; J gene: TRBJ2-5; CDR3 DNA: TGTGCCAGCAGCCAACAAGAGACCCAGTACTTC; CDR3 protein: CASSQQETQYF
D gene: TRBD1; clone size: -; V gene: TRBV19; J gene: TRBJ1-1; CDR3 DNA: TGTGCCAGTACCTTGACAGGGACGAACACTGAAGCTTTCTTT; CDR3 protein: CASTLTGTNTEAFF
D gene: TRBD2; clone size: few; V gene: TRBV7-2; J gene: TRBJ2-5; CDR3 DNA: TGTGCCAGCAGCGGCAGACTAGCGGGAGAGGGAGAGACCCAGTACTTC; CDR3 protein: CASSGRLAGEGETQYF
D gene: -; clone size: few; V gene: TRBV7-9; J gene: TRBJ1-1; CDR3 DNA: TGTGCCAGCAGCTCCCACGGGAAGGGAATGAACACTGAAGCTTTCTTT; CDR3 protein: CASSSHGKGMNTEAFF
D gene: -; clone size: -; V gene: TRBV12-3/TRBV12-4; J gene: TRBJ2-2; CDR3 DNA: TGTGCCAGCAGTCTGGAGGAGACAACACCCGGGGAGCTGTTTTTT; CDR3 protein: CASSLEETTPGELFF
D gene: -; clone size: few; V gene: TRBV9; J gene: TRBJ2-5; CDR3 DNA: TGTGCCAGCAGCGTAGCACAGGGAGGAGAGACCCAGTACTTC; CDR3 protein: CASSVAQGGETQYF
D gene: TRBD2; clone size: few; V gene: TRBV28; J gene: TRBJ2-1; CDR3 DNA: TGTGCCACAGAGAGACTAGCGGGAGATGTGTGGCAGTTCTTC; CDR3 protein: CATERLAGDVWQFF
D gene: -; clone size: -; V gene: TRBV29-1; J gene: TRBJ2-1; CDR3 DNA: TGCAGCGTTGAGGACGGAACCTCCTACAATGAGCAGTTCTTC; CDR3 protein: CSVEDGTSYNEQFF
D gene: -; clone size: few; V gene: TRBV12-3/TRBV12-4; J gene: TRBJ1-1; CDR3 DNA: TGTGCCAGCAGTTTAACAGGGACCACTGAAGCTTTCTTT; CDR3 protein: CASSLTGTTEAFF
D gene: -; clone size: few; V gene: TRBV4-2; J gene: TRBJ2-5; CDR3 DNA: TGTGCCAGCAGCCAAGAGTGGGAGTTCAAAGAGACCCAGTACTTC; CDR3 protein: CASSQEWEFKETQYF
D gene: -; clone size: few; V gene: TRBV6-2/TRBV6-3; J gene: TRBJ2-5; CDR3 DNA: TGTGCCAGCAGTCCCGACTCCCCCTGGTCGGAGACCCAGTACTTC; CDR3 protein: CASSPDSPWSETQYF
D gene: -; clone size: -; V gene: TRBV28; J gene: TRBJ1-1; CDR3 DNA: TGTGCCAGCAGCCCCCTTTGGGGCACCAACACTGAAGCTTTCTTT; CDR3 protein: CASSPLWGTNTEAFF
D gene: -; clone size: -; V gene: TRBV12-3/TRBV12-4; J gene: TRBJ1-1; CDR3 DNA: TGTGCCAGCAGCATTTTACGGGGCGCTGAAGCTTTCTTT; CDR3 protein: CASSILRGAEAFF